The 21 T cell receptor beta chains below come from one sample, sequenced in a study of low-dose radiotherapy and immunotherapy resistance in tumors. First-strand cDNA used TRAV- and TRBV-specific primers, covering alpha and beta chains. TCRs were amplified for roughly 20 PCR cycles with a constant-region primer and V-primer adapter. TCRdb called the reads again in MiXCR, with one record for every CDR3 protein. This sample carries about 60,000 distinct CDR3 sequences, about 25% of them seen once, and the ten largest clones take 6.7%. The time point denotes: after trial treatment. The treatment denotes: LDRT plus nivolumab, ipilimumab, low-dose cyclophosphamide and aspirin (RACIN trial). The sample here was PBMCs, taken after low-dose radiotherapy plus immunotherapy. These receptors originate from a male donor with prostate cancer.

This clonotype was seen ten or more times. The chain carries TRBV5-6 and TRBJ1-5; unclear D gene. CDR1 and CDR2 from the germline V gene are SGHDT and YYEEEE. V was cut by 0 bases and J by 5 bases, with 6 bases left in between. The CDR3 loop spans 13 amino acids. The CDR3 DNA is TGTGCCAGCAGCTTGGTTGGGGATCAGCCCCAGCATTTT. Protein product: CASSLVGDQPQHF.

This clonotype was counted many times. CDR3 protein: CSGSGGRQETQYF. The DNA for the CDR3 is TGCAGCGGCTCAGGGGGCCGCCAAGAGACCCAGTACTTC. The chain couples TRBV29-1 to TRBJ2-5; 8 nucleotides line up with TRBD1. Looked up from germline, CDR1 is SQVTM and CDR2 is ANQGSEA. V gave up 7 bases and J gave up 1 base; unmatched junction bases: 5. The CDR3 runs to 13 residues.

This clonotype was counted many times. The CDR3 sequence: CASSFGSFYEQYF. CDR3 sequence (DNA): TGTGCCAGCAGCTTCGGGAGTTTCTACGAGCAGTACTTC. The chain combines TRBV7-9 with TRBJ2-7; D is perhaps TRBD2 (6 bases). Trimming left V 3 bases short and J 3 bases short, with 9 bases between. This CDR3 has 13 residues. The germline V gene encodes CDR1 SEHNR and CDR2 FQNEAQ (reference sequence).

In its sample, this clonotype was seen many times. V is TRBV6-1 and J is TRBJ2-3, with D perhaps matching TRBD2 (5 bases). The CDR3 covers 13 residues. V was pared by 9 bases and J by 3 bases, with 13 bases between. Germline V gene lookup returns CDR1 MNHNS and CDR2 SASEGT. Here the CDR3 reads CASVGANTDTQYF. The CDR3 nucleotides are TGTGCCAGTGTGGGAGCGAATACAGATACGCAGTATTTT.

This clonotype was counted at least ten times. The genes are TRBV20-1 and TRBJ2-4, with 9 nucleotides matching TRBD1. Germline CDR1 reads DFQATT; CDR2 reads SNEGSKA (reference sequence). Losses at the gene ends were 5 bases for V and 8 bases for J; bases not matched to a gene: 7. The CDR3 is 13 residues long. The CDR3 DNA reads TGCAGTGCTGGGGACAGGGTATTTGACATTCAGTACTTC. Its protein is CSAGDRVFDIQYF.

This clonotype is judged medium-sized. The V gene is TRBV29-1, the J gene TRBJ2-5; D is ambiguous. Trimming stripped 4 bases from V and 7 bases from J, with 10 bases between. This CDR3 is 11 amino acids long. Germline V CDR1 and CDR2: SQVTM, ANQGSEA. This CDR3 reads CSVVSGVTQYF. CDR3 nucleotide sequence: TGCAGCGTTGTTTCTGGGGTGACCCAGTACTTC. Full variable domain (rest looked up from reference TRBV29-1 and TRBJ2-5): SAVISQKPSRDICQRGTSLTIQCQVDSQVTMMFWYRQQPGQSLTLIATANQGSEATYESGFVIDKFPISRPNLTFSTLTVSNMSPEDSSIYLCSVVSGVTQYFGPGTRLLVL.

This clonotype was seen at least ten times. The chain combines TRBV10-3 with TRBJ1-1; no firm D call. The V and J ends lost 3 bases and 4 bases respectively, with 9 bases between them. Per germline, CDR1 ENHRY and CDR2 SYGVKD. The CDR3 is 13 residues long. The CDR3 sequence: CAISEEDVTEAFF. The DNA for the CDR3 is TGTGCCATCAGTGAAGAGGACGTCACTGAAGCTTTCTTT.

The chain has TRBV29-1 and TRBJ2-1; a possible D gene is TRBD2 (6 bases). Germline CDR1 SQVTM, CDR2 ANQGSEA. The CDR3 length is 15 residues. Trimming left V 3 bases short and J 4 bases short, with 16 bases between. The CDR3 loop is CSVDTRGGLYNEQFF. The CDR3 DNA is TGCAGCGTTGACACGCGGGGCGGATTATACAATGAGCAGTTCTTC.

This clonotype showed up many times. This chain connects TRBV25-1 to TRBJ2-3; 13 bases are a match to TRBD2. Germline CDR1 reads MGHDK; CDR2 reads SYGVNS. The CDR3 has 15 residues. V lost 10 bases, J lost 2 bases, and 6 bases stayed unmatched. This chain's CDR3 is CATSTSGGLTDTQYF. CDR3 sequence (DNA): TGTGCCACTTCGACTAGCGGGGGGCTCACAGATACGCAGTATTTT.

About this clonotype itself: A far more abundant clone sits one base away, making this likely a read error. The chain carries TRBV5-1 and TRBJ2-7; a possible D gene is TRBD2 (7 bases). Germline lookup yields CDR1 SGHRS and CDR2 YFSETQ. There are 15 residues in the CDR3. The V end lost 0 bases, the J end lost 6 bases, and 16 bases lay between the germline ends. The CDR3 protein is CASSLEGGGPSEQYF. The DNA for the CDR3 is TGCGCCAGCAGCTTGGAGGGGGGAGGGCCGTCCGAGCAGTACTTC. The complete variable domain, with remaining parts taken from reference TRBV5-1 and TRBJ2-7, reads KAGVTQTPRYLIKTRGQQVTLSCSPISGHRSVSWYQQTPGQGLQFLFEYFSETQRNKGNFPGRFSGRQFSNSRSEMNVSTLELGDSALYLCASSLEGGGPSEQYFGPGTRLTVT.

With regard to this clonotype: This sequence may be a read error, since a much larger clone differs from it by one base. The chain has TRBV6-6 and TRBJ2-7; D remains ambiguous. The V and J ends lost 8 bases and 4 bases respectively, with 21 bases between them. The CDR3 consists of 15 residues. The germline gives CDR1 MNHNY, CDR2 SVGAGI (reference sequence). Here the CDR3 reads CASRPALIGLYEQYF. CDR3 bases: TGTGCCAGCCGTCCTGCCCTGATAGGCTTGTACGAGCAGTACTTC.

This clonotype showed up just a few times. The chain employs TRBV19 and TRBJ1-1; D remains unclear. Trimming shortened V by 10 bases and J by 0 bases, and 9 bases separated the two germline ends. The CDR3 has 12 amino acids. Germline V lookup: CDR1 LNHDA, CDR2 SQIVND (reference sequence). CDR3 in DNA: TGTGCCACCCAGGATGTGAACACTGAAGCTTTCTTT. It translates to CATQDVNTEAFF.

The gene calls are TRBV4-3 and TRBJ2-2, with a tentative D call TRBD1 (5 bases). Trimming shortened V by 4 bases and J by 1 base, and 13 bases separated the two germline ends. Germline-derived CDR1 and CDR2 are LGHNA and YSLEER. There are 16 residues in the CDR3. CDR3: CASSRATTGNTGELFF. CDR3 DNA sequence: TGCGCCAGCAGCCGCGCCACCACAGGGAACACCGGGGAGCTGTTTTTT.

This chain connects TRBV5-1 to TRBJ1-3; D is possibly TRBD1 (5 bases). This CDR3 comprises 14 residues. Germline loops: CDR1 SGHRS, CDR2 YFSETQ. V was trimmed by 1 base and J by 1 base, leaving 6 bases between them. CDR3 protein: CASSLWGSGNTIYF. In DNA form, the CDR3 reads TGCGCCAGCAGCTTGTGGGGGTCTGGAAACACCATATATTTT.

CDR3 nucleotides: TGTGCCAGCAGACAGGCGGGAGGGTCGTCCTACGAGCAGTACTTC. Translated: CASRQAGGSSYEQYF. The rearrangement joins TRBV2 to TRBJ2-7, with 9 bases aligning to TRBD2. This CDR3 region has 15 residues. Germline-derived CDR1 and CDR2 are SNHLY and FYNNEI. After removal of 6 bases from V and 1 base from J, the junction contained 7 bases not matched to a gene.

Only a few counts were recorded for this clonotype. The chain combines TRBV12-3 or TRBV12-4 with TRBJ1-2, with D uncertain. Trimming removed 0 bases at V and 7 bases at J, with 6 bases between. There are 12 residues in the CDR3. The CDR3 DNA reads TGTGCCAGCAGTTTAGCTAGGAGTGGCTACACCTTC. Translated, it gives CASSLARSGYTF.

The chain links TRBV5-1 to TRBJ2-5; possibly TRBD1 for D (5 bases). CDR3 size: 16 residues. Germline lookup yields CDR1 SGHRS and CDR2 YFSETQ. V was shortened by 0 bases and J by 2 bases, with 14 bases between the two germline ends. The CDR3, as DNA: TGCGCCAGCAGCTTGGGGCTGCAGGGTCAGCAAGAGACCCAGTACTTC. Amino acids: CASSLGLQGQQETQYF. Full variable domain (remainder filled in from reference TRBV5-1 and TRBJ2-5): KAGVTQTPRYLIKTRGQQVTLSCSPISGHRSVSWYQQTPGQGLQFLFEYFSETQRNKGNFPGRFSGRQFSNSRSEMNVSTLELGDSALYLCASSLGLQGQQETQYFGPGTRLLVL.

This clonotype was observed many times. A read error may account for a junction end that differs from germline. The V and J genes are TRBV27 and TRBJ2-1; 9 bases align to TRBD2. CDR3 length: 20 amino acids. Germline V lookup: CDR1 MNHEY, CDR2 SMNVEV (reference sequence). The CDR3 nucleotides are TGTGCCATCAGTTCTGATCCCGCGGGACTAGCACCTGGAGGTCACAATGAGCAGTTCTTC. Protein: CAISSDPAGLAPGGHNEQFF.

This clonotype appeared many times. CDR3 bases: TGTGCCAGCAGCCACGGTAGCTCCTACAATGAGCAGTTCTTC. This sequence encodes CASSHGSSYNEQFF. The chain carries TRBV3-1 and TRBJ2-1, with D unresolved. This CDR3 contains 14 residues. Trimming removed 3 bases from V and 0 bases from J, with 6 bases in between. Germline CDR1 and CDR2: LGHDT and YNNKEL (reference sequence).

As to this clonotype: One base separates it from a far larger clone, so it is likely a read error. J is TRBJ2-7 and V is TRBV24-1, with 10 bases that match TRBD1. The germline CDR1 and CDR2 sequences are KGHDR and SFDVKD. V shed 4 bases, J shed 7 bases, and the junction held 18 bases outside the gene matches. This CDR3 spans 18 amino acids. The DNA of the CDR3 is TGTGCCACCAGTGACCTGGGACAGGGGTCCGCAGATTGGTCGGAGCAGTACTTC. It codes for CATSDLGQGSADWSEQYF.

This clonotype ranks as medium-sized. The rearrangement uses TRBV18 and TRBJ2-6, with TRBD2 as a possible D gene (5 bases). Trimming took 6 bases from V and 0 from J, leaving 15 bases between them. This CDR3 region has 17 residues. Germline loops: CDR1 KGHSH, CDR2 LQKENI. The CDR3 DNA sequence: TGTGCCAGCTCGCCGGGATTGGCCTACTCTGGGGCCAACGTCCTGACTTTC. It specifies CASSPGLAYSGANVLTF.